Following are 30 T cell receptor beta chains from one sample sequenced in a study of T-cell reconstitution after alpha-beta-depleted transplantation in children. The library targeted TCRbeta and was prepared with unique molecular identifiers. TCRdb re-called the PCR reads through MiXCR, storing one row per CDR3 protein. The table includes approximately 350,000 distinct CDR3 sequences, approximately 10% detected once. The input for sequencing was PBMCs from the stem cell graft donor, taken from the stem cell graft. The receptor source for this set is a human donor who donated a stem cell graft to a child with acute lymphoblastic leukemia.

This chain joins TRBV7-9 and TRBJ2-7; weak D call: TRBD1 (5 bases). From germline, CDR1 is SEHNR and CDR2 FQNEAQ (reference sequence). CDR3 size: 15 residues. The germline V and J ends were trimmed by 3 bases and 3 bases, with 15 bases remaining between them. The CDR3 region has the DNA TGTGCCAGCAGCTTCAGGGTAGGGGCCAACTACGAGCAGTACTTC. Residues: CASSFRVGANYEQYF.

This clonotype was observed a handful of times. CDR3 sequence: CASSLGWTSDYNEQFF. CDR3 nucleotides: TGCGCCAGCAGCTTGGGATGGACTAGCGACTACAATGAGCAGTTCTTC. This chain connects TRBV5-1 to TRBJ2-1, with TRBD2 identical over 9 bases. Per germline, CDR1 SGHRS and CDR2 YFSETQ. V dropped 0 bases and J dropped 3; count of bases not matched to a gene: 4. The CDR3 extends over 16 amino acids.

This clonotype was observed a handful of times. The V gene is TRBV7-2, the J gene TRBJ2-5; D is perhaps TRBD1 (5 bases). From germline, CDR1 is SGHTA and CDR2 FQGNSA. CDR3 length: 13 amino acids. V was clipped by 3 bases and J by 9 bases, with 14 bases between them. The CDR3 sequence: CASSLMGQPPQYF. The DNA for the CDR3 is TGTGCCAGCAGCTTGATGGGGCAGCCCCCCCAGTACTTC.

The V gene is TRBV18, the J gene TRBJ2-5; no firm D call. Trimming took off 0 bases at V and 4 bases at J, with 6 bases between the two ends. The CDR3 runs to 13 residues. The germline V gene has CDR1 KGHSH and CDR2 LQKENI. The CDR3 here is CASSPPSVETQYF. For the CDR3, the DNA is TGTGCCAGCTCACCACCGAGTGTAGAGACCCAGTACTTC.

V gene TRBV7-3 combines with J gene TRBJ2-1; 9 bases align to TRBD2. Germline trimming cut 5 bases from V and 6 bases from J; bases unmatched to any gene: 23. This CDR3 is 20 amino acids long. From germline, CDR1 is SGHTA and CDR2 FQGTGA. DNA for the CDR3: TGTGCCAGCAGCCCCAACCCGGGACTAGCCGTGTTAACCCCCTCCAATGAGCAGTTCTTC. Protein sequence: CASSPNPGLAVLTPSNEQFF.

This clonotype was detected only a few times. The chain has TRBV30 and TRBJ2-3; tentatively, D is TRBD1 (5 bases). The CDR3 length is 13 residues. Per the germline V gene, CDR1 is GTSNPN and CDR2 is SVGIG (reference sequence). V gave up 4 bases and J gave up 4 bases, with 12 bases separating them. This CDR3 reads CAWTIRRADTQYF. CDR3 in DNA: TGTGCCTGGACAATCCGCAGGGCAGATACGCAGTATTTT.

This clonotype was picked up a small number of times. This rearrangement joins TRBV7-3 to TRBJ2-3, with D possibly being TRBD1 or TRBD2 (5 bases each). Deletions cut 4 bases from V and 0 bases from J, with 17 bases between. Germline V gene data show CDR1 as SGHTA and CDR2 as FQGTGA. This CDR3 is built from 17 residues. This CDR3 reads CASSSPGWGVSTDTQYF. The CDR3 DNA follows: TGTGCCAGCAGCTCGCCAGGGTGGGGAGTGAGCACAGATACGCAGTATTTT.

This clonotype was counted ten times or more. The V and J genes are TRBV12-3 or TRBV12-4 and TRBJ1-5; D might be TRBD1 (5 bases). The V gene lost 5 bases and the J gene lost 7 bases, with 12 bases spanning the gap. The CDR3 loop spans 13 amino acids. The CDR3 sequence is CASSLGEGQPQHF. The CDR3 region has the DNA TGTGCCAGCAGTCTGGGGGAAGGCCAGCCCCAGCATTTT.

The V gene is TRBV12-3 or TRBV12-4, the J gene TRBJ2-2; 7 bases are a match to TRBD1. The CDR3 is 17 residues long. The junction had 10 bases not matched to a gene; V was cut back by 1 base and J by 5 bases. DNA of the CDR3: TGTGCCAGCAGTTTAGGGACCCGACAGGGAAGGACCGGGGAGCTGTTTTTT. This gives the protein CASSLGTRQGRTGELFF.

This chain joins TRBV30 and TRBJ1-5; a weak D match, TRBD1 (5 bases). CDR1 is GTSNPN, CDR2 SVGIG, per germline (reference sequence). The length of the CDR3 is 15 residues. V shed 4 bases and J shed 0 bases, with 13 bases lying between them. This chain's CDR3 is CAWNNRGYSNQPQHF. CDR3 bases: TGTGCCTGGAATAATAGGGGATATAGCAATCAGCCCCAGCATTTT.

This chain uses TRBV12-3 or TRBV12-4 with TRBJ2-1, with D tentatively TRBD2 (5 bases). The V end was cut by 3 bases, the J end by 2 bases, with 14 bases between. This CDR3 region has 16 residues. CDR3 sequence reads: CASSFGIARAYNEQFF. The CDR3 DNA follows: TGTGCCAGCAGTTTCGGTATAGCGCGAGCCTACAATGAGCAGTTCTTC.

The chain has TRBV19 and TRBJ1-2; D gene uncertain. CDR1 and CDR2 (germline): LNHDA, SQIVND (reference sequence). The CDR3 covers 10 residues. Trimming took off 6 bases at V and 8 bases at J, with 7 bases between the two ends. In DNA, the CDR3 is TGTGCCAGTAGCGCCTGGGGCTACACCTTC. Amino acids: CASSAWGYTF.

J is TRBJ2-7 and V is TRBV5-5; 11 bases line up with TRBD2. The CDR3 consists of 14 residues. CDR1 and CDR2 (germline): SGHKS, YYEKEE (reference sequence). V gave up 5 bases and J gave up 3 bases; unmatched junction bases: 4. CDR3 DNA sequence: TGTGCCAGCAGTGCTCTAGCGGGAGGCTACGAGCAGTACTTC. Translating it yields CASSALAGGYEQYF.

Here the CDR3 DNA reads TGTGCCATCACCGTCAGGGTAGCAGAGACCCAGTACTTC. This gives the protein CAITVRVAETQYF. This chain links TRBV12-3 or TRBV12-4 with TRBJ2-5; TRBD1 is a possible D gene (5 bases). The CDR3 consists of 13 residues. V was shortened by 10 bases and J by 4 bases, with 16 bases between the two germline ends.

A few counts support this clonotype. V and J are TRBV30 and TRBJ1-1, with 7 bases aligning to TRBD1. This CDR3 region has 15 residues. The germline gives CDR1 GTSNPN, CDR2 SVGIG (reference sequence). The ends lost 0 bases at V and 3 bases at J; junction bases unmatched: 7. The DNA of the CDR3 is TGTGCCTGGAGTGTACAAGGGGGCGGGTACACTGAAGCTTTCTTT. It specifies CAWSVQGGGYTEAFF.

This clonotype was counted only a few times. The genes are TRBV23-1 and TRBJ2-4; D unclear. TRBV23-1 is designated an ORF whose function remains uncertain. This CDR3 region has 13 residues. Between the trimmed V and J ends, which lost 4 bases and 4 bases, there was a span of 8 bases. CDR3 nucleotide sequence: TGCGCCAGCAGTCCTAGGCGGAAAAACATTCAGTACTTC. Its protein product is CASSPRRKNIQYF.

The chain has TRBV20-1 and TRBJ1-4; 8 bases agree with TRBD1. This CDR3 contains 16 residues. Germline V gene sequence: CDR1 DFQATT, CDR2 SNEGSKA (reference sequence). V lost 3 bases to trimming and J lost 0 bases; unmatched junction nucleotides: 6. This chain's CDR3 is CSARDRAKTTNEKLFF. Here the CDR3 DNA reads TGCAGTGCTAGGGACAGGGCAAAAACAACTAATGAAAAACTGTTTTTT.

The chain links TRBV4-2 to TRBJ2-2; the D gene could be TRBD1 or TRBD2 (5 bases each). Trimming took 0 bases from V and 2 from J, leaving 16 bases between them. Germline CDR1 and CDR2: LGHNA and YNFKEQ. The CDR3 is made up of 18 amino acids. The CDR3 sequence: CASSQEGTIGANTGELFF. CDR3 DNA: TGTGCCAGCAGCCAAGAGGGGACCATAGGTGCCAACACCGGGGAGCTGTTTTTT.

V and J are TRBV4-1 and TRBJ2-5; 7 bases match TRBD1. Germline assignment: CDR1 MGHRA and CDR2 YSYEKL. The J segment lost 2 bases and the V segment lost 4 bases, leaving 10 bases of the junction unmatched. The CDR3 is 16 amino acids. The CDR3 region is CASSRVGQADQETQYF. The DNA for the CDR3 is TGCGCCAGCAGCCGAGTTGGACAGGCCGATCAAGAGACCCAGTACTTC.

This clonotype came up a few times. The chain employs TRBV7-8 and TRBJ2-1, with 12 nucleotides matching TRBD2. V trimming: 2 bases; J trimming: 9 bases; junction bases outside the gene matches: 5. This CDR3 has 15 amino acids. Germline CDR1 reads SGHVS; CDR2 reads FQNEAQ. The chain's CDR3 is CASSLTPSGRGEQFF. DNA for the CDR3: TGTGCCAGCAGCTTAACGCCTAGCGGGAGGGGTGAGCAGTTCTTC.

CDR3 sequence: CSVETVGNTEAFF. CDR3 DNA: TGCAGCGTTGAGACTGTCGGGAACACTGAAGCTTTCTTT. This chain uses TRBV29-1 with TRBJ1-1; D not certain. In germline, CDR1 is SQVTM, CDR2 ANQGSEA. This CDR3 contains 13 residues. The V end was cut by 3 bases, the J end by 1 base, with 9 bases between.

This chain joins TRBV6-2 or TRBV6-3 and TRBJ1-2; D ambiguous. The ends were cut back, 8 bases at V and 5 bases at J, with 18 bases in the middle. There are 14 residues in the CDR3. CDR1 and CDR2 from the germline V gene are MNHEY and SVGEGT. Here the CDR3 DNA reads TGTGCCAGCGACCGTGGCAGCGCCCTTTATGGCTACACCTTC. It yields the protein CASDRGSALYGYTF.

The CDR3 is CASSFPSTYEQYF. The CDR3 DNA is TGTGCCAGCAGCTTTCCGTCTACCTACGAGCAGTACTTC. The rearrangement uses TRBV5-6 and TRBJ2-7; D remains ambiguous. V was clipped by 2 bases and J by 2 bases, with 8 bases between them. Germline V lookup: CDR1 SGHDT, CDR2 YYEEEE. The CDR3 length is 13 residues.

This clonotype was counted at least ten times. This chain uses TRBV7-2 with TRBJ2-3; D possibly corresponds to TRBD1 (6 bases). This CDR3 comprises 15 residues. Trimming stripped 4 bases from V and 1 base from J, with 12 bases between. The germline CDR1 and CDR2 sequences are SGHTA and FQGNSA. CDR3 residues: CASSSRDKRTDTQYF. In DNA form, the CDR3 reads TGTGCCAGCAGCTCACGGGACAAACGCACAGATACGCAGTATTTT.

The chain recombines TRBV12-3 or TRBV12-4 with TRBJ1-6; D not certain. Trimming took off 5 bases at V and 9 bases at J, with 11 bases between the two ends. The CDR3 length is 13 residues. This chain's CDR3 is CASSPQRSSPLHF. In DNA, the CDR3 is TGTGCCAGCAGTCCCCAGAGGAGTTCACCCCTCCACTTT.

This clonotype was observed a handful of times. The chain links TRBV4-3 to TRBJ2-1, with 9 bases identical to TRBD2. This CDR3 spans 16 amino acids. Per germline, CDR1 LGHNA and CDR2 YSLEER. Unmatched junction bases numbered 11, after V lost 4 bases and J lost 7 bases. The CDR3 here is CASSLYRGRVRNEQFF. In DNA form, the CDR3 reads TGCGCCAGCAGCCTCTACCGCGGGAGGGTTCGGAATGAGCAGTTCTTC.

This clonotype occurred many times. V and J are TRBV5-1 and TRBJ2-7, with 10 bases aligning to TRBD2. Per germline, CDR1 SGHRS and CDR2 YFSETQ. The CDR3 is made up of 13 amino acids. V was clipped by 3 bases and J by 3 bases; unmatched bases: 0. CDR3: CASSWTSGYEQYF. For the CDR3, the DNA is TGCGCCAGCAGCTGGACTAGCGGCTACGAGCAGTACTTC.

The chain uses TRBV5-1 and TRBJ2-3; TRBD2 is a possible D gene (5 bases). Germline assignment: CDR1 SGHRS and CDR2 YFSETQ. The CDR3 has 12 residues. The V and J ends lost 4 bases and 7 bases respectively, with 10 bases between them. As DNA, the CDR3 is TGCGCCAGCAGCGGCGGACTTTATACGCAGTATTTT. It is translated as CASSGGLYTQYF.

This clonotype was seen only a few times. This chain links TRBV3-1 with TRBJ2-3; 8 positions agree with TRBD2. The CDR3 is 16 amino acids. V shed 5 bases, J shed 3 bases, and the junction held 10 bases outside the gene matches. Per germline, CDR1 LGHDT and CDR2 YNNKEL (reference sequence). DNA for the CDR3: TGTGCCAGCAGCTTCGCTACTAGCGGTGCAACAGATACGCAGTATTTT. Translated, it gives CASSFATSGATDTQYF.

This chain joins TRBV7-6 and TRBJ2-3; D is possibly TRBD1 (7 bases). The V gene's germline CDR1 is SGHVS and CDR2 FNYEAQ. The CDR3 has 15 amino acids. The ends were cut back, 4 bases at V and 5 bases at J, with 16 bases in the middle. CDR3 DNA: TGTGCCAGCAGCTGGGGGGACAGAGAGGGAGATACGCAGTATTTT. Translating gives CASSWGDREGDTQYF.